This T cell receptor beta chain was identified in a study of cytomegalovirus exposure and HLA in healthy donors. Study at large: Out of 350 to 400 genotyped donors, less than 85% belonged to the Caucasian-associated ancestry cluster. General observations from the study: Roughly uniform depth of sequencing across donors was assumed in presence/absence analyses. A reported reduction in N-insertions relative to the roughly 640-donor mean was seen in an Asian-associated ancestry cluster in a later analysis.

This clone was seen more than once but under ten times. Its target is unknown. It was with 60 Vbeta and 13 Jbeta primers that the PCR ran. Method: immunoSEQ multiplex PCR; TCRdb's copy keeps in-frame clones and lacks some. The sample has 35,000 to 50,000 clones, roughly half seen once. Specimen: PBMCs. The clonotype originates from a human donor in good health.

This CDR3 is CASSGTGLQDTQYF. The CDR3 nucleotides are TGTGCCAGCAGTGGAACAGGGTTACAAGATACGCAGTATTTT. The chain has TRBV6-5 and TRBJ2-3; a weak D match, TRBD1 (6 bases). Trimming removed 5 bases at V and 5 bases at J, with 14 bases between. The CDR3 covers 14 residues. In germline, CDR1 is MNHEY, CDR2 SVGAGI.